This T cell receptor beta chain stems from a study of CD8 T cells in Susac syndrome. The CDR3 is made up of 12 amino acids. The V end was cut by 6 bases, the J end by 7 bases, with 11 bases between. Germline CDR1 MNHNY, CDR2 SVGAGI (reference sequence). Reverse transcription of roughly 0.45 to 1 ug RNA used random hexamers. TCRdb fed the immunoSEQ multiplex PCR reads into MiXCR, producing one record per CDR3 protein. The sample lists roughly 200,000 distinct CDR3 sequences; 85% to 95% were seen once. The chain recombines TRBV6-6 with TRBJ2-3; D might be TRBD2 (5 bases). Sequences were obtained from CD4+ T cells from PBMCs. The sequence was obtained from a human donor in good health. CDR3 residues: CASSQSGHTQYF. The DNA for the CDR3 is TGTGCCAGCAGCCAGAGCGGACATACGCAGTATTTT.